These 9 T cell receptor beta chains were all obtained from the same sample, sequenced in a study of sequential checkpoint blockade in melanoma. Method: immunoSEQ multiplex PCR; TCRdb's copy keeps in-frame clones and lacks some. The table includes roughly 30,000 clones, about 88% detected once. Treatment described: randomized to nivolumab then ipilimumab (arm A) or the reverse (arm B). The sequences come from CD8+ T cells sorted from blood (inferred from file names), collected from a patient given nivolumab and ipilimumab in sequence. Receptors originate from a human donor with melanoma.

V gene TRBV15 combines with J gene TRBJ2-5, with 11 bases fitting TRBD2. After removal of 0 bases from V and 2 bases from J, the junction contained 14 bases not matched to a gene. CDR3 size: 20 residues. Germline CDR1 LNHNV, CDR2 YYDKDF (reference sequence). The chain's CDR3 is CATSRDIVASGGTLQETQYF. The CDR3 DNA reads as TGTGCCACCAGCAGAGATATCGTGGCTAGCGGGGGGACCCTACAAGAGACCCAGTACTTC.

V usage is TRBV6-5 and J usage is TRBJ2-3; 8 bases map to TRBD1. Germline V CDR1 and CDR2: MNHEY, SVGAGI. The CDR3 covers 15 residues. Trimming cost V 5 bases and J 1 base; bases outside gene matches: 5. CDR3 DNA: TGTGCCAGCAGTACGGACAGGGATGGCACAGATACGCAGTATTTT. Protein: CASSTDRDGTDTQYF.

The CDR3 coding sequence is TGTGCCAGCAGCTTACGAAGCGGGGGGGAAGAGACCCAGTACTTC. Amino acids: CASSLRSGGEETQYF. The chain is built from TRBV13 and TRBJ2-5; 10 bases line up with TRBD2. The CDR3 runs to 15 residues. Germline loops: CDR1 PRHDT, CDR2 FYEKMQ (reference sequence). Trimming took 2 bases from V and 3 from J; bases not matched to a gene: 3.

V usage is TRBV4-3 and J usage is TRBJ2-1; 9 bases are shared with TRBD2. This CDR3 has 21 amino acids. The V and J ends lost 0 bases and 5 bases, in that order; junction bases with no gene match: 20. Germline V CDR1 and CDR2: LGHNA, YSLEER. CDR3 amino acids: CASSQDLEGRVAGGLDNEQFF. CDR3 sequence (DNA): TGCGCCAGCAGCCAAGATTTGGAGGGGCGCGTTGCGGGAGGGCTAGACAATGAGCAGTTCTTC.

The chain combines TRBV7-2 with TRBJ2-1; 7 bases agree with TRBD2. This CDR3 has 14 amino acids. Trimming at V came to 1 base and at J to 8 bases, leaving 5 bases not matched to a gene. Per germline, CDR1 SGHTA and CDR2 FQGNSA. CDR3 loop: CASSLGTRMHEQFF. The CDR3 bases are TGTGCCAGCAGCTTAGGGACTAGGATGCATGAGCAGTTCTTC. Based on the CDR3 plus reference TRBV7-2 and TRBJ2-1, the full variable domain is GAGVSQSPSNKVTEKGKDVELRCDPISGHTALYWYRQSLGQGLEFLIYFQGNSAPDKSGLPSDRFSAERTGGSVSTLTIQRTQQEDSAVYLCASSLGTRMHEQFFGPGTRLTVL.

The chain recombines TRBV6-1 with TRBJ2-6; D is perhaps TRBD1 (5 bases). Trimming removed 6 bases from V and 4 bases from J, with 10 bases in between. The CDR3 has 14 amino acids. Per germline, CDR1 MNHNS and CDR2 SASEGT. CDR3 protein: CASRAGSGANVLTF. For the CDR3, the DNA is TGTGCCAGCAGGGCAGGGTCCGGGGCCAACGTCCTGACTTTC.

The chain combines TRBV7-9 with TRBJ2-2; D might be TRBD1 (6 bases). The length of the CDR3 is 16 residues. Trimming took 5 bases from V and 6 from J, leaving 19 bases between them. Germline lookup yields CDR1 SEHNR and CDR2 FQNEAQ (reference sequence). The CDR3 coding sequence is TGTGCCAGCAGCCCGCAGCCCCCAGGACAGTCCGGGGAGCTGTTTTTT. Translating it yields CASSPQPPGQSGELFF.

This chain connects TRBV11-2 to TRBJ1-1; TRBD1 matches 12 bases. The ends lost 3 bases at V and 5 bases at J; junction bases unmatched: 7. CDR1 is SGHAT and CDR2 is FQNNGV in the germline V gene. The CDR3 totals 16 residues. This chain's CDR3 is CASSLGTGGFYTEAFF. The DNA of the CDR3 is TGTGCCAGCAGCTTGGGGACAGGGGGCTTTTATACTGAAGCTTTCTTT.

The chain couples TRBV19 to TRBJ2-3, with D tentatively TRBD1 (5 bases). Germline V lookup: CDR1 LNHDA, CDR2 SQIVND (reference sequence). The V and J ends lost 3 bases and 9 bases respectively, with 28 bases between them. The CDR3 sequence is 18 residues long. The DNA for the CDR3 is TGTGCCAGTAGTATGTCCTACCCGGACACCTCACCCCTGTACACGCAGTATTTT. Its translation: CASSMSYPDTSPLYTQYF. Looking up the rest from reference TRBV19 and TRBJ2-3 gives the full variable domain: DGGITQSPKYLFRKEGQNVTLSCEQNLNHDAMYWYRQDPGQGLRLIYYSQIVNDFQKGDIAEGYSVSREKKESFPLTVTSAQKNPTAFYLCASSMSYPDTSPLYTQYFGPGTRLTVL.